This passage covers 20 T cell receptor beta chains from one sample sequenced in a study of T cell responses to AZD1222 COVID-19 vaccine. TCRdb keeps only in-frame clones here, not all; method: immunoSEQ multiplex PCR. The sample records 100,000 to 130,000 clones, 70% to 90% being singletons. The material sequenced was peripheral blood, taken 28 days after the second AZD1222 dose. The receptors derive from an adult who received the AZD1222 COVID-19 vaccine.

The V gene is TRBV27, the J gene TRBJ1-2, with 7 bases identical to TRBD1. The J segment lost 8 bases and the V segment lost 5 bases, leaving 11 bases of the junction unmatched. Germline values: CDR1 MNHEY, CDR2 SMNVEV (reference sequence). CDR3 size: 14 residues. The CDR3 loop is CASSPGEGAQGYTF. The CDR3 DNA reads TGTGCCAGCAGTCCCGGGGAGGGGGCTCAAGGCTACACCTTC.

V gene TRBV2 combines with J gene TRBJ2-7; D remains ambiguous. Trimming pared 5 bases from V and 4 bases from J, leaving 6 bases between. This CDR3 region has 11 residues. The germline gives CDR1 SNHLY, CDR2 FYNNEI. CDR3 protein: CASSFSYEQYF. For the CDR3, the DNA is TGTGCCAGCAGTTTTTCTTACGAGCAGTACTTC.

The rearrangement joins TRBV12-3 or TRBV12-4 to TRBJ2-7; possible D gene TRBD2, 6 bases. With 6 bases removed from V and 1 base from J, the gap between germline ends came to 7 bases. CDR3 size: 12 residues. The CDR3: CASRGGSYEQYF. CDR3 coding DNA: TGTGCCAGCAGGGGGGGATCCTACGAGCAGTACTTC.

The chain couples TRBV19 to TRBJ1-2; the match to TRBD1 covers 7 bases. Germline V gives CDR1 LNHDA, CDR2 SQIVND (reference sequence). The CDR3 is 13 amino acids. Germline trimming cut 6 bases from V and 6 bases from J; bases unmatched to any gene: 7. The CDR3 reads CASSPDRENGYTF. CDR3 bases: TGTGCCAGTAGCCCAGACAGGGAAAATGGCTACACCTTC.

This clone has just one count. One end of the junction does not line up with germline, which may come from a read error. The J gene is TRBJ1-3, the V gene TRBV11-2; D is unresolved. The CDR3 loop spans 15 amino acids. Germline V gene sequence: CDR1 SGHAT, CDR2 FQNNGV. The CDR3 protein is CASSLDSGVGNTIYF. The CDR3 bases are TGTGCCAGCAGCCTAGATTCGGGCGTCGGGAACACCATATATTTT.

The chain recombines TRBV3-1 (or the pseudogene TRBV3-2) with TRBJ2-7; 9 nucleotides match TRBD1. Germline CDR1 is LGHDT and CDR2 is YNNKEL (reference sequence). This CDR3 contains 17 residues. V shed 0 bases, J shed 12 bases, and the junction held 18 bases outside the gene matches. The chain's CDR3 is CASSQEYVGQGLIPPYF. The CDR3 DNA reads as TGTGCCAGCAGCCAAGAATACGTCGGACAGGGGTTAATACCGCCGTACTTC.

This clone came up many times. The chain combines TRBV4-3 with TRBJ1-1; 8 bases are a match to TRBD1. The CDR3 covers 19 residues. CDR1 and CDR2 from the germline V gene are LGHNA and YSLEER. V lost 1 base to trimming and J lost 1 base; unmatched junction nucleotides: 14. The CDR3: CASSQGALTGGRRNTEAFF. The CDR3 DNA reads as TGCGCCAGCAGCCAAGGGGCACTAACAGGGGGACGAAGGAACACTGAAGCTTTCTTT.

The chain has TRBV7-2 and TRBJ1-4, with a tentative D call TRBD1 (6 bases). V lost 2 bases and J lost 6, with 7 bases in between. Germline assignment: CDR1 SGHTA and CDR2 FQGNSA. The length of the CDR3 is 13 residues. CDR3 nucleotide sequence: TGTGCCAGCAGCTTAAGGGGGGATGAAAAACTGTTTTTT. This gives the protein CASSLRGDEKLFF.

The chain has TRBV7-8 and TRBJ1-1, with D uncertain. This CDR3 spans 14 amino acids. From germline, CDR1 is SGHVS and CDR2 FQNEAQ. V was trimmed by 0 bases and J by 1 base, leaving 6 bases between them. Written as DNA, the CDR3 is TGTGCCAGCAGCTTAGCGCGGGGGAACACTGAAGCTTTCTTT. Its translation is CASSLARGNTEAFF. Complete variable domain (other parts from reference TRBV7-8 and TRBJ1-1): GAGVSQSPRYKVAKRGQDVALRCDPISGHVSLFWYQQALGQGPEFLTYFQNEAQLDKSGLPSDRFFAERPEGSVSTLKIQRTQQEDSAVYLCASSLARGNTEAFFGQGTRLTVV.

This chain joins TRBV6-1 and TRBJ2-7; TRBD1 agrees at 7 bases. The CDR3 totals 16 residues. Trimming removed 1 base from V and 3 bases from J; junction bases left unmatched: 9. CDR1 is MNHNS, CDR2 SASEGT, per germline. The CDR3 reads CASSEVVTDRSYEQYF. Written as DNA, the CDR3 is TGTGCCAGCAGTGAAGTCGTTACGGACAGGAGCTACGAGCAGTACTTC.

The V gene is TRBV24-1, the J gene TRBJ2-7, with D perhaps matching TRBD2 (6 bases). This CDR3 region has 14 residues. Trimming stripped 7 bases from V and 0 bases from J, with 12 bases between. Germline V gene data show CDR1 as KGHDR and CDR2 as SFDVKD. The CDR3 sequence: CATRGLRSSYEQYF. CDR3 coding DNA: TGTGCCACCAGGGGACTTCGGAGCTCCTACGAGCAGTACTTC.

The chain carries TRBV7-2 and TRBJ1-3; D uncertain. The CDR3 sequence is 15 residues long. Trimming cost V 5 bases and J 2 bases, with 13 bases left between them. The germline V gene encodes CDR1 SGHTA and CDR2 FQGNSA. The CDR3 sequence: CASSHSSKPGNTIYF. Written as DNA, the CDR3 is TGTGCCAGCAGCCACAGCTCTAAACCTGGAAACACCATATATTTT.

V usage is TRBV28 and J usage is TRBJ1-2, with D possibly TRBD1 on 5 matching bases. Germline V gene data show CDR1 as MDHEN and CDR2 as SYDVKM. This CDR3 is built from 14 residues. V lost 6 bases and J lost 4, with 15 bases in between. The CDR3 DNA reads as TGTGCCAGCAGCCCCGGACAAGCCCCCTATGGCTACACCTTC. Translation: CASSPGQAPYGYTF.

The rearrangement links TRBV29-1 to TRBJ2-5, with 7 bases aligning to TRBD2. This CDR3 has 14 amino acids. CDR1 is SQVTM and CDR2 is ANQGSEA in the germline V gene. With 7 bases clipped from V and 2 bases from J, the junction kept 10 bases outside the gene matches. The CDR3 nucleotides are TGCAGCGCCACGTTGGGGGGGGGTCAAGAGACCCAGTACTTC. Amino acids: CSATLGGGQETQYF. Combining the CDR3 with reference TRBV29-1 and TRBJ2-5 gives the whole variable domain SAVISQKPSRDICQRGTSLTIQCQVDSQVTMMFWYRQQPGQSLTLIATANQGSEATYESGFVIDKFPISRPNLTFSTLTVSNMSPEDSSIYLCSATLGGGQETQYFGPGTRLLVL.

The chain couples TRBV7-9 to TRBJ2-1; no clear D. With 3 bases removed from V and 6 bases from J, the gap between germline ends came to 0 bases. This CDR3 is 10 amino acids long. In germline, CDR1 is SEHNR, CDR2 FQNEAQ (reference sequence). The CDR3 sequence: CASSFNEQFF. CDR3 nucleotides: TGTGCCAGCAGCTTCAATGAGCAGTTCTTC.

The V call is TRBV11-2, the J call TRBJ1-1, with 10 positions matching TRBD1. After removal of 5 bases from V and 7 bases from J, the junction contained 13 bases not matched to a gene. The CDR3 extends over 16 amino acids. CDR1 is SGHAT and CDR2 is FQNNGV in the germline V gene. CDR3 sequence (DNA): TGTGCCAGCAGCCCTTTACGGGGACAGGGGAGAGGTGAAGCTTTCTTT. This encodes CASSPLRGQGRGEAFF.

The gene calls are TRBV10-2 and TRBJ2-1; D unclear. The CDR3 loop spans 12 amino acids. Germline lookup yields CDR1 WSHSY and CDR2 SAAADI. Trimming shortened V by 2 bases and J by 7 bases, and 6 bases separated the two germline ends. CDR3 protein: CASSETRNEQFF. The CDR3 region has the DNA TGCGCCAGCAGTGAGACCCGGAATGAGCAGTTCTTC.

This chain connects TRBV19 to TRBJ1-6, with D perhaps TRBD1 (5 bases). V was shortened by 5 bases and J by 6 bases, with 11 bases between the two germline ends. Germline V CDR1 and CDR2: LNHDA, SQIVND (reference sequence). CDR3 length: 14 residues. The CDR3 region is CASSRDGINSPLHF. The CDR3 DNA is TGTGCCAGTAGTCGGGACGGAATTAATTCACCCCTCCACTTT. The full variable domain, completed using reference TRBV19 and TRBJ1-6, is DGGITQSPKYLFRKEGQNVTLSCEQNLNHDAMYWYRQDPGQGLRLIYYSQIVNDFQKGDIAEGYSVSREKKESFPLTVTSAQKNPTAFYLCASSRDGINSPLHFGNGTRLTVT.

The chain carries TRBV4-1 and TRBJ1-5, with D tentatively TRBD1 (5 bases). The CDR3 sequence is 15 residues long. Germline V gene sequence: CDR1 MGHRA, CDR2 YSYEKL. V shed 1 base and J shed 4 bases, with 11 bases lying between them. This CDR3 is CASSQVGGVNQPQHF. CDR3 bases: TGCGCCAGCAGCCAAGTCGGGGGGGTAAATCAGCCCCAGCATTTT.

The chain has TRBV19 and TRBJ2-7; D gene unclear. Germline V gives CDR1 LNHDA, CDR2 SQIVND (reference sequence). Trimming pared 5 bases from V and 5 bases from J, leaving 16 bases between. This CDR3 comprises 14 residues. The CDR3 protein is CASSANTDGHEQYF. CDR3 sequence (DNA): TGTGCCAGTAGTGCCAACACGGACGGCCACGAGCAGTACTTC. The complete variable domain, with remaining parts taken from reference TRBV19 and TRBJ2-7, reads DGGITQSPKYLFRKEGQNVTLSCEQNLNHDAMYWYRQDPGQGLRLIYYSQIVNDFQKGDIAEGYSVSREKKESFPLTVTSAQKNPTAFYLCASSANTDGHEQYFGPGTRLTVT.